These 28 T cell receptor beta chains were all obtained from the same sample, sequenced in a study of T cell repertoires in cytomegalovirus infection. Which antigens these TCRs recognize remains unknown. MiXCR, run by TCRdb on the reads, gives a single entry per CDR3 protein. The profile covers a few hundred thousand distinct CDR3 sequences, with 20% to 25% appearing a single time and roughly a fifth taken by the ten largest. The sequences come from cultured PBMCs, collected from culture after CMV antigen stimulation. Every receptor here comes from a human donor in good health (CMV status not recorded). Some clones in this sample may be carry-over from other donors' samples.

The CDR3 loop reads CATKPKAGRTTDTQYF. CDR3 DNA: TGTGCCACCAAACCCAAAGCGGGGAGGACCACAGATACGCAGTATTTT. V usage is TRBV19 and J usage is TRBJ2-3; 7 nucleotides line up with TRBD2. The CDR3 contains 16 residues. The ends lost 10 bases at V and 2 bases at J; junction bases unmatched: 15. Germline CDR1 LNHDA, CDR2 SQIVND (reference sequence).

There are many counts of this clonotype. The V and J genes are TRBV12-3 or TRBV12-4 and TRBJ2-1, with TRBD2 matching over 9 bases. The J segment lost 4 bases and the V segment lost 6 bases, leaving 7 bases of the junction unmatched. This CDR3 is 15 amino acids long. The CDR3, as DNA: TGTGCCAGCAGCCCCGGGACTAGCCTTTACAATGAGCAGTTCTTC. Translated: CASSPGTSLYNEQFF.

This clonotype was observed a handful of times. V and J are TRBV7-2 and TRBJ1-2; TRBD1 matches 9 bases. The CDR3 contains 15 residues. The V segment lost 1 base and the J segment 5 bases; nucleotides outside the gene matches: 5. Germline CDR1 reads SGHTA; CDR2 reads FQGNSA. The CDR3 DNA reads as TGTGCCAGCAGCTTAGGTCAGGGACAGGGTTATGGCTACACCTTC. Translated: CASSLGQGQGYGYTF.

The sample holds a few counts of this clonotype. The chain couples TRBV6-5 to TRBJ2-5, with no clear D. In germline, CDR1 is MNHEY, CDR2 SVGAGI. The CDR3 consists of 15 residues. The ends were cut back, 0 bases at V and 0 bases at J, with 8 bases in the middle. The CDR3 sequence: CASSYSGGYQETQYF. DNA for the CDR3: TGTGCCAGCAGTTACTCTGGCGGCTACCAAGAGACCCAGTACTTC.

This clonotype was found many times. This chain connects TRBV7-8 to TRBJ1-2, with 8 bases matching TRBD1. The CDR3 length is 15 residues. The V and J ends lost 5 bases and 0 bases, in that order; junction bases with no gene match: 5. CDR1 is SGHVS and CDR2 is FQNEAQ in the germline V gene. CDR3 loop: CASSLNRGANYGYTF. The CDR3 nucleotides read TGTGCCAGCAGCCTAAACAGGGGGGCTAACTATGGCTACACCTTC.

The chain has TRBV7-9 and TRBJ2-7; 10 bases align to TRBD1. Germline V lookup: CDR1 SEHNR, CDR2 FQNEAQ (reference sequence). V lost 6 bases and J lost 7; bases outside the gene matches: 12. There are 15 residues in the CDR3. This CDR3 reads CASSSGTGVSGEQYV. In DNA form, the CDR3 reads TGTGCCAGCAGTTCTGGGACAGGGGTGAGCGGGGAGCAGTACGTC.

V and J are TRBV27 and TRBJ1-5; D ambiguous. V was shortened by 5 bases and J by 6 bases, with 8 bases between the two germline ends. Germline V CDR1 and CDR2: MNHEY, SMNVEV (reference sequence). The CDR3 is 12 amino acids. The CDR3 DNA reads as TGTGCCAGCAGTGCATCTGGTCAGCCCCAGCATTTT. Its protein product is CASSASGQPQHF.

The chain has TRBV29-1 and TRBJ1-2; D is unclear. The germline gives CDR1 SQVTM, CDR2 ANQGSEA. This CDR3 is built from 12 residues. Between the trimmed V and J ends, which lost 4 bases and 8 bases, there was a span of 14 bases. This CDR3 reads CSVAASHLGYTF. DNA of the CDR3: TGCAGCGTTGCTGCCAGCCATTTAGGCTACACCTTC.

The rearrangement uses TRBV28 and TRBJ2-1; 8 bases are shared with TRBD2. Germline V gene lookup returns CDR1 MDHEN and CDR2 SYDVKM. The CDR3 spans 14 residues. Losses at the gene ends were 5 bases for V and 9 bases for J; bases not matched to a gene: 9. The CDR3 region has the DNA TGTGCCAGCAGTGCGGGAAGCGGGAGAAGTGAGCAGTTCTTC. Protein sequence: CASSAGSGRSEQFF.

This clonotype has at least ten counts. The chain is built from TRBV7-8 and TRBJ2-3; the D is unclear. CDR1 SGHVS and CDR2 FQNEAQ come from the germline V gene. CDR3 length: 15 amino acids. Trimming cost V 1 base and J 3 bases, with 11 bases left between them. As DNA, the CDR3 is TGTGCCAGCAGCTTAGACCCCACGTGGACAGATACGCAGTATTTT. As protein: CASSLDPTWTDTQYF.

The chain combines TRBV28 with TRBJ1-6, with D hard to call. This CDR3 comprises 14 residues. V was shortened by 5 bases and J by 8 bases, with 13 bases between the two germline ends. Germline CDR1 and CDR2: MDHEN and SYDVKM. As DNA, the CDR3 is TGTGCCAGCAGTGGACGGGGTTTGGATTCACCCCTCCACTTT. It translates to CASSGRGLDSPLHF.

This clonotype was picked up many times. The chain carries TRBV4-1 and TRBJ2-7; D is unclear. Germline V gene lookup returns CDR1 MGHRA and CDR2 YSYEKL. This CDR3 contains 19 residues. The V end lost 1 base, the J end lost 4 bases, and 26 bases lay between the germline ends. In nucleotides, the CDR3 is TGCGCCAGCAGCCAAGCCCCGAGCAGGAACTTCGCGTTCGGTTACGAGCAGTACGTC. This gives the protein CASSQAPSRNFAFGYEQYV.

The V and J genes are TRBV10-3 and TRBJ2-1; D unclear. Germline V gene lookup returns CDR1 ENHRY and CDR2 SYGVKD. The CDR3 totals 11 residues. The V gene lost 7 bases and the J gene lost 7 bases, with 8 bases spanning the gap. CDR3 region: CAITILNEQFF. In nucleotides, the CDR3 is TGTGCCATCACGATCCTAAATGAGCAGTTCTTC.

The genes are TRBV28 and TRBJ1-1; D gene unclear. Trimming removed 3 bases at V and 0 bases at J, with 11 bases between. Looked up from germline, CDR1 is MDHEN and CDR2 is SYDVKM. CDR3 length equals 15 residues. The CDR3 sequence is CASSFFGGVNTEAFF. CDR3 coding DNA: TGTGCCAGCAGTTTCTTCGGCGGTGTGAACACTGAAGCTTTCTTT.

This clonotype showed up just a few times. The CDR3 DNA reads as TGCAGTGTGGTAAGGACTCTCCCCGGTCAGCCCCAGCATTTT. Translating gives CSVVRTLPGQPQHF. The chain employs TRBV20-1 and TRBJ1-5; D call uncertain. The CDR3 contains 14 residues. Trimming shortened V by 7 bases and J by 6 bases, and 19 bases separated the two germline ends. The germline gives CDR1 DFQATT, CDR2 SNEGSKA (reference sequence).

This clonotype was counted many times. The chain employs TRBV7-2 and TRBJ2-7, with 7 bases aligning to TRBD2. V lost 0 bases, J lost 2 bases, and 7 bases stayed unmatched. Germline CDR1 reads SGHTA; CDR2 reads FQGNSA. The CDR3 is made up of 16 amino acids. CDR3 region: CASSLALRRETYEQYF. The CDR3 region has the DNA TGTGCCAGCAGCTTAGCGTTGAGGCGGGAGACCTACGAGCAGTACTTC.

V and J are TRBV11-2 and TRBJ2-3; 14 nucleotides agree with TRBD2. CDR3 length: 17 residues. Germline V CDR1 and CDR2: SGHAT, FQNNGV. J gave up 5 bases and V 7 bases, and 11 bases lay outside the gene matches. This chain's CDR3 is CASTLPATSGGGDTQYF. The CDR3 DNA reads TGTGCCAGCACCCTCCCGGCGACTAGCGGGGGGGGAGATACGCAGTATTTT.

This clonotype has a count of ten or more. The rearrangement joins TRBV12-3 or TRBV12-4 to TRBJ2-2, with D perhaps matching TRBD1 (6 bases). The V and J ends lost 3 bases and 4 bases respectively, with 12 bases between them. This CDR3 contains 15 residues. The CDR3 bases are TGTGCCAGCAGTTTCGGCAGGGGCGTCACCGGGGAGCTGTTTTTT. Translating it yields CASSFGRGVTGELFF.

The rearrangement joins TRBV6-2 or TRBV6-3 to TRBJ2-7; D gene ambiguous. In germline, CDR1 is MNHEY, CDR2 SVGEGT. CDR3 size: 13 residues. Trimming shortened V by 2 bases and J by 6 bases, and 11 bases separated the two germline ends. DNA of the CDR3: TGTGCCAGCAGTTACGCTAGACCCTCCGAGCAGTACGTC. It is translated as CASSYARPSEQYV.

This rearrangement joins TRBV28 to TRBJ2-1, with D possibly matching TRBD1 (6 bases). Trimming removed 6 bases from V and 5 bases from J, with 20 bases in between. The CDR3 is made up of 16 amino acids. The V gene's germline CDR1 is MDHEN and CDR2 SYDVKM. The DNA for the CDR3 is TGTGCCAGCAGCCCCCCTTTGGGACACACGAACAATGAGCAGTTCTTC. Protein product: CASSPPLGHTNNEQFF.

This clonotype was seen ten or more times. V gene TRBV7-2 combines with J gene TRBJ1-2; D unclear. Germline CDR1 is SGHTA and CDR2 is FQGNSA. The CDR3 consists of 15 residues. V was shortened by 5 bases and J by 1 base, with 14 bases between the two germline ends. CDR3 sequence (DNA): TGTGCCAGCAGCCCCCGGACGGACGATAACTATGGCTACACCTTC. Amino acids: CASSPRTDDNYGYTF.

This clonotype has ten or more counts. The chain carries TRBV7-2 and TRBJ1-2; 7 bases match TRBD1. CDR1 is SGHTA and CDR2 is FQGNSA in the germline V gene. V lost 6 bases to trimming and J lost 4 bases; unmatched junction nucleotides: 11. The CDR3 covers 15 residues. DNA of the CDR3: TGTGCCAGCAGTCGGCTAACAGGGGTTTCCTATGGCTACACCTTC. Its protein product is CASSRLTGVSYGYTF.

This clonotype was observed a few times. V is TRBV5-5 and J is TRBJ2-1; 16 bases are shared with TRBD2. J was trimmed by 0 bases and V by 4 bases; bases with no gene match: 4. Germline CDR1 SGHKS, CDR2 YYEKEE (reference sequence). The CDR3 loop spans 18 amino acids. This CDR3 is CASSLGTSGRVSYNEQFF. DNA for the CDR3: TGTGCCAGCAGCCTCGGGACTAGCGGGAGGGTCTCCTACAATGAGCAGTTCTTC.

The table lists this clonotype with many counts. The rearrangement uses TRBV7-2 and TRBJ2-3; no clear D gene. Germline CDR1 is SGHTA and CDR2 is FQGNSA. The CDR3 has 12 residues. With 5 bases removed from V and 5 bases from J, the gap between germline ends came to 8 bases. CDR3 sequence: CASSPRRDTQYF. CDR3 coding DNA: TGTGCCAGCAGCCCCCGTAGAGATACGCAGTATTTT. Using reference TRBV7-2 and TRBJ2-3 for the parts outside the CDR3, the full variable domain is GAGVSQSPSNKVTEKGKDVELRCDPISGHTALYWYRQSLGQGLEFLIYFQGNSAPDKSGLPSDRFSAERTGGSVSTLTIQRTQQEDSAVYLCASSPRRDTQYFGPGTRLTVL.

The V call is TRBV7-2, the J call TRBJ2-1; no definite D call. The CDR3 spans 12 residues. V gave up 5 bases and J gave up 5 bases, with 7 bases separating them. Germline CDR1 SGHTA, CDR2 FQGNSA. CDR3 protein: CASSDLHNEQFF. CDR3 DNA: TGTGCCAGCAGCGACTTACACAATGAGCAGTTCTTC.

This clonotype was detected many times. The chain has TRBV7-6 and TRBJ1-2; perhaps TRBD1 as D (6 bases). This CDR3 contains 14 residues. CDR1 and CDR2 from the germline V gene are SGHVS and FNYEAQ. V was trimmed by 5 bases and J by 4 bases, leaving 14 bases between them. The CDR3 DNA is TGTGCCAGCAGCCCGCAGACAGGCGGCTATGGCTACACCTTC. Residues: CASSPQTGGYGYTF.

This clonotype was found many times. The genes are TRBV7-2 and TRBJ2-6; 11 nucleotides align to TRBD2. The V gene's germline CDR1 is SGHTA and CDR2 FQGNSA. Losses at the gene ends were 5 bases for V and 0 bases for J; bases not matched to a gene: 9. This CDR3 has 19 residues. CDR3 nucleotide sequence: TGTGCCAGCAGCGCGCGACTAGCGGGACCTCACTCTGGGGCCAACGTCCTGACTTTC. Its protein product is CASSARLAGPHSGANVLTF.

This clonotype was recorded a few times. Here the CDR3 DNA reads TGTGCCAGCAGCTTAGAAGTAGGGACAGAGGCCTACGAGCAGTACTTC. It specifies CASSLEVGTEAYEQYF. J is TRBJ2-7 and V is TRBV7-9; 7 nucleotides align to TRBD1. Looked up from germline, CDR1 is SEHNR and CDR2 is FQNEAQ (reference sequence). V lost 1 base to trimming and J lost 2 bases; unmatched junction nucleotides: 8. The CDR3 loop spans 16 amino acids.